Following are 24 T cell receptor beta chains from one sample sequenced in a study of blood T cell repertoires in COVID-19. Using immunoSEQ multiplex PCR, the repertoire was profiled, and TCRdb retains in-frame clones only, with some absent. The sample carries 150,000 to 200,000 clones, about 87% recorded once. Sequences were obtained from peripheral blood. These receptors came from a man aged 60-69 years with acute or convalescent COVID-19.

The J gene is TRBJ2-7, the V gene TRBV7-6; 9 bases agree with TRBD2. This CDR3 has 15 residues. With 2 bases clipped from V and 3 bases from J, the junction kept 5 bases outside the gene matches. Germline-derived CDR1 and CDR2 are SGHVS and FNYEAQ. The CDR3 is CASSLLAGSLYEQYF. The DNA for the CDR3 is TGTGCCAGCAGCTTACTAGCGGGAAGTCTCTACGAGCAGTACTTC.

In nucleotides, the CDR3 is TGCGCCAGCAGACGTACTTGGACAGGGAGCAATCAGCCCCAGCATTTT. This sequence encodes CASRRTWTGSNQPQHF. V and J are TRBV4-1 and TRBJ1-5; TRBD1 matches at 8 bases. The CDR3 covers 16 residues. Germline lookup yields CDR1 MGHRA and CDR2 YSYEKL. Trimming at V came to 6 bases and at J to 1 base, leaving 8 bases not matched to a gene.

CDR3 nucleotide sequence: TGTGCCAGCTCACCACGAAAGGGACAGGGGCTTTCACCCCTCCACTTT. It yields the protein CASSPRKGQGLSPLHF. The rearrangement uses TRBV18 and TRBJ1-6, with TRBD1 matching 10 bases. CDR3 length: 16 amino acids. V dropped 1 base and J dropped 9; count of bases not matched to a gene: 6. Germline CDR1 KGHSH, CDR2 LQKENI.

The chain carries TRBV11-3 and TRBJ1-3; TRBD1 aligns across 7 bases. Unmatched junction bases numbered 14, after V lost 5 bases and J lost 4 bases. This CDR3 spans 17 amino acids. Germline V gives CDR1 SGHNT, CDR2 YENEEA. In nucleotides, the CDR3 is TGTGCCAGCAGCCCCCGCCTTGCAGGGGGTTCCGGAAACACCATATATTTT. This encodes CASSPRLAGGSGNTIYF.

The V call is TRBV11-3, the J call TRBJ1-4, with TRBD1 matching 11 bases. Germline V CDR1 and CDR2: SGHNT, YENEEA. J lost 0 bases, V lost 3 bases, and 6 bases had no gene match. This CDR3 comprises 18 residues. The CDR3 spells CASSLGQGGRATNEKLFF. Written as DNA, the CDR3 is TGTGCCAGCAGCTTGGGACAGGGGGGCCGGGCAACTAATGAAAAACTGTTTTTT.

V gene TRBV9 combines with J gene TRBJ1-2; TRBD1 aligns across 7 bases. The J segment lost 2 bases and the V segment lost 4 bases, leaving 8 bases of the junction unmatched. From germline, CDR1 is SGDLS and CDR2 YYNGEE. This CDR3 spans 15 amino acids. The CDR3 spells CASSQMQGQNYGYTF. CDR3 DNA: TGTGCCAGCAGCCAGATGCAGGGACAGAACTATGGCTACACCTTC.

The chain employs TRBV14 and TRBJ2-3, with 9 bases that match TRBD1. Germline V gives CDR1 SGHDN, CDR2 FVKESK. Losses at the gene ends were 4 bases for V and 7 bases for J; bases not matched to a gene: 9. The CDR3 has 15 amino acids. CDR3 protein: CASSPTGTGRYTQYF. The DNA for the CDR3 is TGTGCCAGCAGCCCTACCGGGACAGGGCGGTATACGCAGTATTTT.

As DNA, the CDR3 is TGTGCCAGCAGTTCCCCCGGGACAGGGAGTCTAAACGAGCAGTACTTC. Translation: CASSSPGTGSLNEQYF. The chain combines TRBV6-5 with TRBJ2-7; TRBD1 aligns across 9 bases. In germline, CDR1 is MNHEY, CDR2 SVGAGI. V trimming: 4 bases; J trimming: 5 bases; junction bases outside the gene matches: 12. The CDR3 runs 16 residues.

J is TRBJ2-1 and V is TRBV11-3; 10 nucleotides align to TRBD1. Per the germline V gene, CDR1 is SGHNT and CDR2 is YENEEA. V was clipped by 4 bases and J by 8 bases; unmatched bases: 8. The CDR3 is 15 residues long. The CDR3 reads CASSYTGTGVYEQFF. CDR3 nucleotide sequence: TGTGCCAGCAGCTACACCGGGACAGGGGTCTATGAGCAGTTCTTC.

V and J are TRBV19 and TRBJ1-1; the D is unclear. This CDR3 has 15 amino acids. V lost 7 bases and J lost 5, with 20 bases in between. Per the germline V gene, CDR1 is LNHDA and CDR2 is SQIVND (reference sequence). The CDR3 DNA sequence: TGTGCCAGTATGGAGGAGGTGGGGATGAGGACTGAAGCTTTCTTT. As protein: CASMEEVGMRTEAFF. The full variable domain, rest sourced from reference TRBV19 and TRBJ1-1, is DGGITQSPKYLFRKEGQNVTLSCEQNLNHDAMYWYRQDPGQGLRLIYYSQIVNDFQKGDIAEGYSVSREKKESFPLTVTSAQKNPTAFYLCASMEEVGMRTEAFFGQGTRLTVV.

This chain uses TRBV27 with TRBJ1-2, with no clear D. Trimming left V 2 bases short and J 3 bases short, with 10 bases between. The CDR3 runs to 14 residues. Per the germline V gene, CDR1 is MNHEY and CDR2 is SMNVEV (reference sequence). CDR3 in DNA: TGTGCCAGCAGTTTACGCGGCACCTACTATGGCTACACCTTC. It translates to CASSLRGTYYGYTF.

V is TRBV24-1 and J is TRBJ2-2; maybe TRBD1 (6 bases). The germline V and J ends were trimmed by 2 bases and 6 bases, with 6 bases remaining between them. The CDR3 totals 13 residues. From germline, CDR1 is KGHDR and CDR2 SFDVKD. The CDR3 DNA is TGTGCCACCAGTGATTCAGGGGCCGGGGAGCTGTTTTTT. Encoded protein: CATSDSGAGELFF.

The chain combines TRBV18 with TRBJ1-2, with D perhaps matching TRBD1 (5 bases). Trimming took off 6 bases at V and 4 bases at J, with 18 bases between the two ends. The CDR3 is 15 residues long. In germline, CDR1 is KGHSH, CDR2 LQKENI. The CDR3 bases are TGTGCCAGCTCCCTTGGTGGCAGGGATCCCTATGGCTACACCTTC. Its protein is CASSLGGRDPYGYTF. The full variable domain, rest sourced from reference TRBV18 and TRBJ1-2, is NAGVMQNPRHLVRRRGQEARLRCSPMKGHSHVYWYRQLPEEGLKFMVYLQKENIIDESGMPKERFSAEFPKEGPSILRIQQVVRGDSAAYFCASSLGGRDPYGYTFGSGTRLTVV.

The rearrangement joins TRBV11-2 to TRBJ2-5, with 12 nucleotides matching TRBD1. The CDR3 is 15 amino acids. J lost 4 bases, V lost 5 bases, and 5 bases had no gene match. Germline V gene sequence: CDR1 SGHAT, CDR2 FQNNGV. The chain's CDR3 is CASSVGTGGRETQYF. In nucleotides, the CDR3 is TGTGCCAGCAGCGTCGGGACAGGGGGCCGAGAGACCCAGTACTTC.

The chain links TRBV6-5 to TRBJ2-1; 7 nucleotides agree with TRBD1. Unmatched junction bases numbered 4, after V lost 6 bases and J lost 5 bases. The CDR3 contains 13 residues. Germline assignment: CDR1 MNHEY and CDR2 SVGAGI. The DNA for the CDR3 is TGTGCCAGCAGCCCCGACAGGGACAATGAGCAGTTCTTC. Translated: CASSPDRDNEQFF.

This rearrangement joins TRBV5-1 to TRBJ1-4, with 7 bases lining up with TRBD1. The CDR3 runs 15 residues. The V segment lost 4 bases and the J segment 0 bases; nucleotides outside the gene matches: 3. Germline V lookup: CDR1 SGHRS, CDR2 YFSETQ. The DNA for the CDR3 is TGCGCCAGCAGCGACAGGGCCACAACTAATGAAAAACTGTTTTTT. Amino acid sequence: CASSDRATTNEKLFF.

The V gene is TRBV24-1, the J gene TRBJ1-1, with 8 positions matching TRBD1. CDR3 size: 13 residues. CDR1 KGHDR and CDR2 SFDVKD come from the germline V gene. With V trimmed by 9 bases and J by 5 bases, 7 bases remained unmatched. This CDR3 is CATRGTGGTEAFF. In DNA form, the CDR3 reads TGTGCCACCCGAGGGACAGGAGGTACTGAAGCTTTCTTT.

The rearrangement links TRBV6-5 to TRBJ2-1; no clear D gene. The CDR3 has 13 residues. Germline V gene sequence: CDR1 MNHEY, CDR2 SVGAGI. Trimming pared 1 base from V and 9 bases from J, leaving 10 bases between. Here the CDR3 reads CASSYLKSGEQFF. The CDR3 DNA is TGTGCCAGCAGTTACTTAAAGTCGGGTGAGCAGTTCTTC.

The chain uses TRBV7-3 and TRBJ1-6; D uncertain. V lost 1 base and J lost 8, with 12 bases in between. The CDR3 covers 15 residues. Germline CDR1 is SGHTA and CDR2 is FQGTGA. The CDR3 sequence: CASSLIGSGHSPLHF. The CDR3 DNA is TGTGCCAGCAGCTTAATCGGGAGCGGACATTCACCCCTCCACTTT.

The CDR3 DNA sequence: TGTGCCAGCAGTCCAAACTTAGATGGCTACACCTTC. It is translated as CASSPNLDGYTF. The V and J genes are TRBV6-1 and TRBJ1-2; no definite D call. V dropped 5 bases and J dropped 6 bases, with 10 bases sitting between them. CDR1 is MNHNS and CDR2 is SASEGT in the germline V gene. The CDR3 is made up of 12 amino acids.

The chain is built from TRBV10-3 and TRBJ1-2; 8 nucleotides line up with TRBD1. After removal of 4 bases from V and 4 bases from J, the junction contained 8 bases not matched to a gene. Germline lookup yields CDR1 ENHRY and CDR2 SYGVKD. The CDR3 extends over 15 amino acids. The CDR3 region has the DNA TGTGCCATCAGTGGCGAAGTACAGGGGGGCTATGGCTACACCTTC. This translates into CAISGEVQGGYGYTF.

This chain connects TRBV21-1 to TRBJ2-7; the table gives TRBD1 as D, unverified against the DNA. TRBV21-1 is noted as a pseudogene. CDR3 size: 15 residues. CDR3 DNA sequence: TGTGCCAGCAGCAAAGGGGGACAGGGGGCTGAAGAGCAGTACTTC. Translating it yields CASSKGGQGAEEQYF.

This clone occurred once. CDR3 nucleotide sequence: TGTGCCTGGAGTGGAGGAGGGTCCTATGGCTACACCTTC. Its translation is CAWSGGGSYGYTF. The rearrangement links TRBV30 to TRBJ1-2; D is unclear. Trimming cost V 1 base and J 4 bases, with 10 bases left between them. Germline-derived CDR1 and CDR2 are GTSNPN and SVGIG (reference sequence). CDR3 length equals 13 residues.

This clone was observed a single time. The J gene is TRBJ2-5, the V gene TRBV7-7, with D maybe TRBD1 (6 bases). The V gene lost 0 bases and the J gene lost 9 bases, with 17 bases spanning the gap. This CDR3 region has 15 residues. Looked up from germline, CDR1 is SSHAT and CDR2 is FNYEAQ (reference sequence). CDR3 in DNA: TGTGCCAGCAGCTTAGCGAGTCAGGGGCAAGGGGCCCAGTACTTC. It yields the protein CASSLASQGQGAQYF.